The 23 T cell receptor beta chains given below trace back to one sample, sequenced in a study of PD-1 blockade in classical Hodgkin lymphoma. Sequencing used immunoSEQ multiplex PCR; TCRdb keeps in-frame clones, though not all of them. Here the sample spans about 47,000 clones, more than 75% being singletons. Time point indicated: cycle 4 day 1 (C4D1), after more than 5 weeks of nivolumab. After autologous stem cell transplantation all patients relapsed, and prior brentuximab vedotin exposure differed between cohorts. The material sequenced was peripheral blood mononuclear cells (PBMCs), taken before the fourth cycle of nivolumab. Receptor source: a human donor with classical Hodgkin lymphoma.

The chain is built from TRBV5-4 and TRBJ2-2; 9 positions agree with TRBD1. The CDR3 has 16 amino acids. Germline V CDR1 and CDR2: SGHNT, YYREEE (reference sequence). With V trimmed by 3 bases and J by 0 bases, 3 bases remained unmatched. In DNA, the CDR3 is TGTGCCAGCAGCTCAAGGACAGGGGCGAACACCGGGGAGCTGTTTTTT. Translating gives CASSSRTGANTGELFF. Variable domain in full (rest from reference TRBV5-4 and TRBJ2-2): ETGVTQSPTHLIKTRGQQVTLRCSSQSGHNTVSWYQQALGQGPQFIFQYYREEENGRGNFPPRFSGLQFPNYSSELNVNALELDDSALYLCASSSRTGANTGELFFGEGSRLTVL.

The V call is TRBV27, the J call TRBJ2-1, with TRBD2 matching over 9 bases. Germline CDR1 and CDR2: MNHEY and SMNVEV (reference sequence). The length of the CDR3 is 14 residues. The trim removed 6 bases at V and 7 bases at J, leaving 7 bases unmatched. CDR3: CASSFSGGGNEQFF. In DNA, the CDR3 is TGTGCCAGCAGCTTTAGCGGGGGCGGGAATGAGCAGTTCTTC.

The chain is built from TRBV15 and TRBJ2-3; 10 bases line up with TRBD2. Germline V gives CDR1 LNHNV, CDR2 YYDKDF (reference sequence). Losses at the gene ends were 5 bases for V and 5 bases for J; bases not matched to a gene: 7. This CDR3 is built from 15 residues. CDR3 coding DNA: TGTGCCACCAGCCCACGAGCGGGAGGGGTAGATACGCAGTATTTT. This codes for CATSPRAGGVDTQYF.

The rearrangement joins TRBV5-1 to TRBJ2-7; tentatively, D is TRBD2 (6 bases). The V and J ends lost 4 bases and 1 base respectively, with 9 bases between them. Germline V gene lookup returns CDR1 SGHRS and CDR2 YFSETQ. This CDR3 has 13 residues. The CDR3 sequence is CASSSSGSYEQYF. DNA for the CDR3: TGCGCCAGCAGCAGTAGCGGTTCCTACGAGCAGTACTTC.

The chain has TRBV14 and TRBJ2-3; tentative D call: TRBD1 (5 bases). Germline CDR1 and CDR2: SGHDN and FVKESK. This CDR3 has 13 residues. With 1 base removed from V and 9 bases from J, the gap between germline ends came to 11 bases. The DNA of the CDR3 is TGTGCCAGCAGCCAAGCTAGGGGCGGAACGCAGTATTTT. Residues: CASSQARGGTQYF.

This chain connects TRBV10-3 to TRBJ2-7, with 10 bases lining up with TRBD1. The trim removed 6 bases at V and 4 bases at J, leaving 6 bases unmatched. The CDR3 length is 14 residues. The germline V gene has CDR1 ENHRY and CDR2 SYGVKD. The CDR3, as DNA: TGTGCCATCAGCGGGGACAGGGGTTCATACGAGCAGTACTTC. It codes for CAISGDRGSYEQYF.

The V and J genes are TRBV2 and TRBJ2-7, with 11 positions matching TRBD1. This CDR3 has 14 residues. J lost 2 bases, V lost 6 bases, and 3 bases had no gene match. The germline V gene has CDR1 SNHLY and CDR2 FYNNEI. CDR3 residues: CASRKDRGPYEQYF. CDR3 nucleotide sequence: TGTGCCAGCAGGAAGGACAGGGGGCCCTACGAGCAGTACTTC.

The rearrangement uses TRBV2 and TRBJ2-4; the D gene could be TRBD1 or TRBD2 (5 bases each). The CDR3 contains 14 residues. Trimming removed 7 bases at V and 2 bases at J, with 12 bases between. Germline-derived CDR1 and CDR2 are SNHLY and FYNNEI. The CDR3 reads CASMQGATKNIQYF. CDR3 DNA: TGTGCCAGCATGCAGGGAGCGACCAAAAACATTCAGTACTTC.

This chain's CDR3 is CASSQEGVGRNTF. DNA of the CDR3: TGCGCCAGCAGCCAAGAGGGTGTTGGGAGGAACACCTTC. The gene calls are TRBV4-1 and TRBJ1-2; unclear D gene. The CDR3 covers 13 residues. Deletions cut 0 bases from V and 12 bases from J, with 14 bases between. The germline CDR1 and CDR2 sequences are MGHRA and YSYEKL.

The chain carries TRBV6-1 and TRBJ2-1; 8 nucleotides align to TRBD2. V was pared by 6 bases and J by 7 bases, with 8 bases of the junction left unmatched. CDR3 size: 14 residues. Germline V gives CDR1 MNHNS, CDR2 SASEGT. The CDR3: CASRDSGVWNEQFF. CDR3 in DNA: TGTGCCAGCAGGGATAGCGGGGTCTGGAATGAGCAGTTCTTC.

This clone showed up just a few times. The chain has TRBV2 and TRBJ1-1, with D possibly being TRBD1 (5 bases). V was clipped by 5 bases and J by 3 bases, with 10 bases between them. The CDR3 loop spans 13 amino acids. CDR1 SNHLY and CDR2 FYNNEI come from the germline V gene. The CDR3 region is CASSPTAYTEAFF. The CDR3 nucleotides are TGTGCCAGCAGTCCGACAGCCTACACTGAAGCTTTCTTT. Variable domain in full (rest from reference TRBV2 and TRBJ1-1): EPEVTQTPSHQVTQMGQEVILRCVPISNHLYFYWYRQILGQKVEFLVSFYNNEISEKSEIFDDQFSVERPDGSNFTLKIRSTKLEDSAMYFCASSPTAYTEAFFGQGTRLTVV.

The CDR3 sequence: CASSRQGLGYGYTF. The DNA of the CDR3 is TGTGCCAGCAGTAGACAGGGGCTGGGCTATGGCTACACCTTC. The rearrangement links TRBV6-5 to TRBJ1-2; 8 nucleotides agree with TRBD1. The CDR3 loop spans 14 amino acids. Germline assignment: CDR1 MNHEY and CDR2 SVGAGI. The V segment lost 5 bases and the J segment 4 bases; nucleotides outside the gene matches: 6.

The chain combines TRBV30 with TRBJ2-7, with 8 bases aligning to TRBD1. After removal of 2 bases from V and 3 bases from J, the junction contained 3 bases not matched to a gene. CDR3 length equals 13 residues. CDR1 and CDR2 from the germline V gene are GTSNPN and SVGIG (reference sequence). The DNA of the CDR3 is TGTGCCTGGAGTCCCACAGGGGGCTACGAGCAGTACTTC. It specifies CAWSPTGGYEQYF.

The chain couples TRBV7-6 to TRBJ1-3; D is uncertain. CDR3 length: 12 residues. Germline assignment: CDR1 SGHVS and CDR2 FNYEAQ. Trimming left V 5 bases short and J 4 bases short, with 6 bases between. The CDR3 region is CASSATGNTIYF. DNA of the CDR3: TGTGCCAGCAGCGCGACAGGAAACACCATATATTTT. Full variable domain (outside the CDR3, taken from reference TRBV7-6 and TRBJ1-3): GAGVSQSPRYKVTKRGQDVALRCDPISGHVSLYWYRQALGQGPEFLTYFNYEAQQDKSGLPNDRFSAERPEGSISTLTIQRTEQRDSAMYRCASSATGNTIYFGEGSWLTVV.

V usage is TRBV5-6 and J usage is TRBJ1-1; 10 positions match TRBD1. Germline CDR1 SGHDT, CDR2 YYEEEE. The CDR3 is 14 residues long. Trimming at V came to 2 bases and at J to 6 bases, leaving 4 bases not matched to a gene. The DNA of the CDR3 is TGTGCCAGCAGCTTTGGGGACAGGGGTTCTGAAGCTTTCTTT. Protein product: CASSFGDRGSEAFF.

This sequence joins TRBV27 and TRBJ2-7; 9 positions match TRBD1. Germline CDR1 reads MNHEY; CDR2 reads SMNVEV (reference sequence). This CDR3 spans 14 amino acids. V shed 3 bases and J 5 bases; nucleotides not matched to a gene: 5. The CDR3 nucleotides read TGTGCCAGCAGTTTGGGGACAGGGATGAACGAGCAGTACTTC. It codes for CASSLGTGMNEQYF.

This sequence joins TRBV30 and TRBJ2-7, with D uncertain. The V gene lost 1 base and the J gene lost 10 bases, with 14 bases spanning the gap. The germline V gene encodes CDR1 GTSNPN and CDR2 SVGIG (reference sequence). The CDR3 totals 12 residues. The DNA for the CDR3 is TGTGCCTGGAGTGAATCCCGGACGGCTCAGTACTTC. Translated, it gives CAWSESRTAQYF.

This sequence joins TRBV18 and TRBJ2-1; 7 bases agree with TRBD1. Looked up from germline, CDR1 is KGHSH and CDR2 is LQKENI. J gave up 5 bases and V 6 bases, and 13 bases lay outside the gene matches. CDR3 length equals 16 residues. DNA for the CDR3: TGTGCCAGCTCCCAACTCCCGGGACAGAGGGACAATGAGCAGTTCTTC. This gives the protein CASSQLPGQRDNEQFF.

The CDR3 DNA sequence: TGCGGAGTAAGGTCAGGGACCAATCAGCCCCAGCATTTT. Amino acid sequence: CGVRSGTNQPQHF. The V and J genes are TRBV29-1 and TRBJ1-5; TRBD1 might be the D (5 bases). The CDR3 extends over 13 amino acids. In germline, CDR1 is SQVTM, CDR2 ANQGSEA.

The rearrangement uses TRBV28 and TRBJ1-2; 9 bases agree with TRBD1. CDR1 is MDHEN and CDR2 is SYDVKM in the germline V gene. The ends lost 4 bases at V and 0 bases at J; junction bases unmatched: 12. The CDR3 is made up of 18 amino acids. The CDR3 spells CASSSGQGTLLANYGYTF. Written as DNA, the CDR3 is TGTGCCAGCAGTTCCGGACAGGGGACCCTGTTAGCTAACTATGGCTACACCTTC.

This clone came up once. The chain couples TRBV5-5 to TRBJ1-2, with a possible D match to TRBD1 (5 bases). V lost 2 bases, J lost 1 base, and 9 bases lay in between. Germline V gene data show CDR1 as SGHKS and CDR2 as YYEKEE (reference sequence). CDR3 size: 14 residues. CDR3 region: CASSFETVNYGYTF. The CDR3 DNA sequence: TGTGCCAGCAGCTTCGAGACAGTTAACTATGGCTACACCTTC.

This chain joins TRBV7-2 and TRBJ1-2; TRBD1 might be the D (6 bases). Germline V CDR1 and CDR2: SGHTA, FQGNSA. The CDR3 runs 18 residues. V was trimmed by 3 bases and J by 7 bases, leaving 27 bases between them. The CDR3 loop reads CASSFYLMGTSLGGGYTF. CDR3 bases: TGTGCCAGCAGCTTCTATTTAATGGGGACATCCCTTGGGGGTGGCTACACCTTC.

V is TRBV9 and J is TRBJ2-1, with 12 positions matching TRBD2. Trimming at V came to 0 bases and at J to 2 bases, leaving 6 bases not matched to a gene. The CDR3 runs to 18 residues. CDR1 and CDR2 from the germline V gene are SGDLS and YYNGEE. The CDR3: CASSVAASGRVAYNEQFF. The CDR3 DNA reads TGTGCCAGCAGCGTAGCAGCTAGCGGGAGGGTCGCCTACAATGAGCAGTTCTTC.